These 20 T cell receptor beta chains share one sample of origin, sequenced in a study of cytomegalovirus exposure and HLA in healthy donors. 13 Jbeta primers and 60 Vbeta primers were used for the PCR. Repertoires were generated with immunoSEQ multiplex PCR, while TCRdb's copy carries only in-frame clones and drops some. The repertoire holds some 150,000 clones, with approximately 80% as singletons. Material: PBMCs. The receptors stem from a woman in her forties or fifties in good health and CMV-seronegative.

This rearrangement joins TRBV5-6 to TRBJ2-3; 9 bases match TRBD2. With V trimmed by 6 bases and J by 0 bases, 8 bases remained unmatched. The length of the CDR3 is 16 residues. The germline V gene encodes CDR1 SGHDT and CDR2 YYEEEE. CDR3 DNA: TGTGCCAGCATCCTAGCGGGGTTCACTAGCACAGATACGCAGTATTTT. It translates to CASILAGFTSTDTQYF.

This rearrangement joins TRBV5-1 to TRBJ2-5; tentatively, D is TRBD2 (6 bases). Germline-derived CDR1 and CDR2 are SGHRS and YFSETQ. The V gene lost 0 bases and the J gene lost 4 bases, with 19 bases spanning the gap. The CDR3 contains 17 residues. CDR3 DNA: TGCGCCAGCAGCTTGGCCGGCCCGTGGCGGGACGGAGAGACCCAGTACTTC. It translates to CASSLAGPWRDGETQYF.

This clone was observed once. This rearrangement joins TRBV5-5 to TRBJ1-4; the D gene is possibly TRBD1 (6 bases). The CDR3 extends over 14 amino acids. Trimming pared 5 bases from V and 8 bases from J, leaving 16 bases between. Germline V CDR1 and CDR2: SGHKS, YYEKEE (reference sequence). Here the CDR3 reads CASRLQGSGEKLFF. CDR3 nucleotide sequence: TGTGCCAGCAGATTACAGGGCTCGGGCGAAAAACTGTTTTTT.

This chain's CDR3 is CASRLQGFGSYEQYF. CDR3 bases: TGTGCCAGCAGGCTACAGGGATTTGGTTCCTACGAGCAGTACTTC. The genes are TRBV6-5 and TRBJ2-7; TRBD1 might be the D (6 bases). CDR3 size: 15 residues. CDR1 is MNHEY, CDR2 SVGAGI, per germline. V lost 6 bases and J lost 1, with 16 bases in between.

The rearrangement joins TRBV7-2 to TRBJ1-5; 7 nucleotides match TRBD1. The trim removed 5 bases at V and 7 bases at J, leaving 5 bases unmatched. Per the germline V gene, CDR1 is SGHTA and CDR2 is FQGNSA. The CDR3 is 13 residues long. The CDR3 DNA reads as TGTGCCAGCAGCGGGGGACAGCAGCAGCCCCAGCATTTT. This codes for CASSGGQQQPQHF.

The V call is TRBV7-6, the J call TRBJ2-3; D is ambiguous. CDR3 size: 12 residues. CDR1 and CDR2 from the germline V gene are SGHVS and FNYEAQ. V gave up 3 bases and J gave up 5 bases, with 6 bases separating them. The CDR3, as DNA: TGTGCCAGCAGCTTGGGCAGAGATACGCAGTATTTT. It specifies CASSLGRDTQYF. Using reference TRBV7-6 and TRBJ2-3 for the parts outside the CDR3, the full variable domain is GAGVSQSPRYKVTKRGQDVALRCDPISGHVSLYWYRQALGQGPEFLTYFNYEAQQDKSGLPNDRFSAERPEGSISTLTIQRTEQRDSAMYRCASSLGRDTQYFGPGTRLTVL.

In DNA form, the CDR3 reads TGTGCCAGCAGCTTGCGGGGGGCTGAAGCTTTCTTT. Protein product: CASSLRGAEAFF. The genes are TRBV5-4 and TRBJ1-1; a weak D match, TRBD1 (5 bases). From germline, CDR1 is SGHNT and CDR2 YYREEE (reference sequence). Trimming pared 1 base from V and 6 bases from J, leaving 7 bases between. There are 12 residues in the CDR3.

CDR3 in amino acids: CASSKRNQPQHF. Written as DNA, the CDR3 is TGTGCCAGCAGTAAGAGGAATCAGCCCCAGCATTTT. V usage is TRBV6-5 and J usage is TRBJ1-5; D gene uncertain. Germline CDR1 MNHEY, CDR2 SVGAGI. V gave up 5 bases and J gave up 4 bases, with 6 bases separating them. The CDR3 consists of 12 residues.

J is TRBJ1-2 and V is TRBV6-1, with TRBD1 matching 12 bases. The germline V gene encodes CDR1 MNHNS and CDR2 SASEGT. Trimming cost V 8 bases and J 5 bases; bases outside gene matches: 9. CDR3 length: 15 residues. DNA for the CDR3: TGTGCCAGCGCGGGACAGGGGGCGATTGGATATGGCTACACCTTC. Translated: CASAGQGAIGYGYTF.

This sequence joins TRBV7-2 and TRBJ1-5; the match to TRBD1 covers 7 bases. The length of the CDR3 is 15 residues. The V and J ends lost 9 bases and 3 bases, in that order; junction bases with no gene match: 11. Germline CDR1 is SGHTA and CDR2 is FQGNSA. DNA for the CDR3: TGTGCCAGTTCTTGGGGCGGGACAGACAATCAGCCCCAGCATTTT. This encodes CASSWGGTDNQPQHF.

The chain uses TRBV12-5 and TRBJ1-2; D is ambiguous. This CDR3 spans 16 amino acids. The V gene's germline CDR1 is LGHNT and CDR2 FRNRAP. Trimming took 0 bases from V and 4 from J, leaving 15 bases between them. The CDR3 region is CASGLVRAAGFYGYTF. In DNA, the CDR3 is TGTGCTAGTGGTTTGGTACGGGCGGCGGGCTTCTATGGCTACACCTTC. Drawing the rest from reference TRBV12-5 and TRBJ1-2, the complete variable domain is DARVTQTPRHKVTEMGQEVTMRCQPILGHNTVFWYRQTMMQGLELLAYFRNRAPLDDSGMPKDRFSAEMPDATLATLKIQPSEPRDSAVYFCASGLVRAAGFYGYTFGSGTRLTVV.

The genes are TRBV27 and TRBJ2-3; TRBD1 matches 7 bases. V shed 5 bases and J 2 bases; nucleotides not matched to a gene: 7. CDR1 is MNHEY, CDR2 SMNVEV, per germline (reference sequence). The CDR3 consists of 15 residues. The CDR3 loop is CASSGQGDNTDTQYF. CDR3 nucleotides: TGTGCCAGCAGTGGCCAGGGGGATAACACAGATACGCAGTATTTT.

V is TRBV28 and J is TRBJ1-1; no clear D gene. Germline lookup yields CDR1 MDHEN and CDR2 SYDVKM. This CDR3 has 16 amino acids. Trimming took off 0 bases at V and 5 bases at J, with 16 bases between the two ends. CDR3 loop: CASSLWGEVVGTEAFF. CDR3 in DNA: TGTGCCAGCAGTTTATGGGGCGAAGTAGTGGGTACTGAAGCTTTCTTT.

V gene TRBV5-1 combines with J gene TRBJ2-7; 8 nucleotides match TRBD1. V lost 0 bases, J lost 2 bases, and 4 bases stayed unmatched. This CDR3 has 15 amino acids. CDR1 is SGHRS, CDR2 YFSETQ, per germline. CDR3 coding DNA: TGCGCCAGCAGCTTGGATCAGGACAGGGCCTACGAGCAGTACTTC. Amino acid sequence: CASSLDQDRAYEQYF.

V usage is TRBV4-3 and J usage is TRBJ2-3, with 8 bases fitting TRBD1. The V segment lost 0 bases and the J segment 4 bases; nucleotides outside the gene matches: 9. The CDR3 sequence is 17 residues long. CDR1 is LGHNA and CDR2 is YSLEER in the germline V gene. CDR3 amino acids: CASSQDSAGGYADTQYF. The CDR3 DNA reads TGCGCCAGCAGCCAAGATTCGGCAGGGGGCTACGCAGATACGCAGTATTTT.

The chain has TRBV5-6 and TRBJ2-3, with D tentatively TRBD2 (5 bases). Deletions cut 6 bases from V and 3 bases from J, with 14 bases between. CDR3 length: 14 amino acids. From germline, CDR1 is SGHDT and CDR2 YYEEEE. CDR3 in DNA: TGTGCCAGCACCCCGGGGTATCGAACAGATACGCAGTATTTT. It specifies CASTPGYRTDTQYF.

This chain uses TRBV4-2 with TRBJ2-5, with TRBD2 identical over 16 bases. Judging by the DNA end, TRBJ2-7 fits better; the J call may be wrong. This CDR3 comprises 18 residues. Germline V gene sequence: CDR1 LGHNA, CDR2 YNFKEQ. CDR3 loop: CASSQEGQGLAGGHEQYF. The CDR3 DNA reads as TGTGCCAGCAGCCAGGAGGGGCAGGGACTAGCGGGGGGGCACGAGCAGTACTTC.

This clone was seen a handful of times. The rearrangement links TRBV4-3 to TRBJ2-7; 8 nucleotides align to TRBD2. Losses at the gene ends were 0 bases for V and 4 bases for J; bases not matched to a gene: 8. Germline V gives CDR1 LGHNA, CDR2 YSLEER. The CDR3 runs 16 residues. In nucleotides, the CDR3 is TGCGCCAGCAGCCAAGATGTCGATAGCGGGACTTACGAGCAGTACTTC. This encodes CASSQDVDSGTYEQYF.

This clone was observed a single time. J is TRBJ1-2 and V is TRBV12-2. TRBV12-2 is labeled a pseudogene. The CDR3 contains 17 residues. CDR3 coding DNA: TGTGCAAGTCGCTTAATAAGCTCAAGAAACTTTAACTATGGCTACACCTTC. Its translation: CASRLISSRNFNYGYTF.

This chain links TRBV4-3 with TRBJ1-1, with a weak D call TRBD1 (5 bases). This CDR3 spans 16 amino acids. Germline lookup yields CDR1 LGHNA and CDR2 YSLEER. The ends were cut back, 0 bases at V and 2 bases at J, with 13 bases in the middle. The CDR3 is CASSQDQGLPNTEAFF. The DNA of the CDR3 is TGCGCCAGCAGCCAAGATCAGGGCTTGCCTAACACTGAAGCTTTCTTT.